This T cell receptor beta chain is from a study of CD8 T cells in Susac syndrome. The germline V gene encodes CDR1 SGHDN and CDR2 FVKESK. The CDR3 is 15 amino acids. The V gene lost 0 bases and the J gene lost 2 bases, with 11 bases spanning the gap. cDNA came from roughly 0.53 to 1 ug RNA primed by random hexamers. By means of immunoSEQ multiplex PCR, TCR beta CDR3 spanning 54 Vbeta and 13 Jbeta underwent amplification. TCRdb ran MiXCR on the immunoSEQ multiplex PCR reads and lists one entry per CDR3 protein. This sample has some 260,000 distinct CDR3 sequences; approximately 84% occur once, and the top ten carry over 0.1%. Sequencing of TCR beta was undertaken in CD8+ and CD4+ T cells derived from blood.

This sequence joins TRBV14 and TRBJ2-7, with D possibly matching TRBD2 (6 bases). This clonotype was sampled from a human donor with multiple sclerosis. The sample taken for sequencing was CD8+ T cells from PBMCs. CDR3 sequence reads: CASSQEDSGPYEQYF. The DNA for the CDR3 is TGTGCCAGCAGCCAAGAGGATAGCGGCCCCTACGAGCAGTACTTC.